This TCR beta chain was profiled in a study of blood T cells in healthy people across ages. General study results and limits: Older age went with lower TCR beta diversity per million T cells, in a roughly linear way.

This clonotype was counted only a few times. Its specificity is not known. Together with a sample-barcoded 5' primer, a J-beta primer mix was included in a second PCR lasting about 6 to 12 cycles. A single record per CDR3 protein comes from TCRdb applying MiXCR to the 5' RACE reads. The table includes around 620,000 distinct CDR3 sequences, 25% to 30% detected once. This CDR3 has 13 residues. V was cut by 0 bases and J by 4 bases, with 9 bases left in between. CDR1 is DFQATT, CDR2 SNEGSKA, per germline (reference sequence). The sample comprised blood. The source is a woman in her 70s in good health. The chain links TRBV20-1 to TRBJ1-2; possible D gene TRBD1, 5 bases. The CDR3 sequence is CSARDRAFYGYTF. The CDR3 DNA reads as TGCAGTGCTAGAGACAGGGCTTTCTATGGCTACACCTTC.